Listed below are T cell receptor beta chains from one sample, sequenced in a study of human T cells and chemical hapten exposure. TCRdb passed the RACE reads through MiXCR, listing each CDR3 protein once. The data contain about 69,000 distinct CDR3 sequences, 9% to 12% of them singletons. The specimen was whole blood, collected in connection with sensitization to the hapten diphenylcyclopropenone (DPC). The receptors here all came from a woman in her forties or fifties with alopecia areata. Some clones in this sample may be carry-over from other donors' samples. The CDR3 runs from the conserved cysteine through the conserved F or W. D genes are given only for firm matches. Some rows mark clone size as missing; the rest say once, few, many or name a class of expanded clone.

abundance: few; d_gene: NA; j_gene: TRBJ1-5; v_gene: TRBV2; CDR3nt: TGTGCCAGCAGTGTATACAGAAATCAGCCCCAGCATTTT; CDR3aa: CASSVYRNQPQHF
abundance: many; d_gene: NA; j_gene: TRBJ1-1; v_gene: TRBV5-4; CDR3nt: TGTGCCAGCAGCCTAGAGCTTATGAACACTGAAGCTTTCTTT; CDR3aa: CASSLELMNTEAFF
abundance: many; d_gene: NA; j_gene: TRBJ2-7; v_gene: TRBV6-6; CDR3nt: TGTGCCAGCAGCTCGACGTACATGCAGTACTTC; CDR3aa: CASSSTYMQYF
abundance: many; d_gene: TRBD1; j_gene: TRBJ1-4; v_gene: TRBV10-3; CDR3nt: TGTGCTTGTGGGGCAGGGGGTGAAAAACTGTTTTTT; CDR3aa: CACGAGGEKLFF
abundance: many; d_gene: NA; j_gene: TRBJ2-2; v_gene: TRBV20-1; CDR3nt: TGCAGTGCTAGAGAAATAGGGGAGCTGTTTTTT; CDR3aa: CSAREIGELFF
abundance: NA; d_gene: NA; j_gene: TRBJ2-1; v_gene: TRBV5-4; CDR3nt: TGTGCCAGCAGCTCACCGGGATCCTTCCAGTTCTTC; CDR3aa: CASSSPGSFQFF
abundance: many; d_gene: TRBD1; j_gene: TRBJ1-1; v_gene: TRBV4-2; CDR3nt: TGTGCCAGCAGCCAAGGGGACAGGGAAGCTTTCTTT; CDR3aa: CASSQGDREAFF
abundance: many; d_gene: NA; j_gene: TRBJ1-1; v_gene: TRBV29-1; CDR3nt: TGCAGCGCGACCTTGATCGCGGGGGGAATTTCTGAAGCTTTCTTT; CDR3aa: CSATLIAGGISEAFF
abundance: many; d_gene: NA; j_gene: TRBJ2-3; v_gene: TRBV20-1; CDR3nt: TGCAGTGCTCCCCTTATAGGGGGCACAGATACGCAGTATTTT; CDR3aa: CSAPLIGGTDTQYF
abundance: many; d_gene: NA; j_gene: TRBJ2-3; v_gene: TRBV20-1; CDR3nt: TGCAGTGCTGTAGCGGTTAGCACAGATACGCAGTATTTT; CDR3aa: CSAVAVSTDTQYF
abundance: many; d_gene: NA; j_gene: TRBJ2-7; v_gene: TRBV29-1; CDR3nt: TGCAGCGTTGGGAGTATGGTCGAGCAGTACTTC; CDR3aa: CSVGSMVEQYF
abundance: NA; d_gene: TRBD2; j_gene: TRBJ2-3; v_gene: TRBV3-1; CDR3nt: TGTGCCAGCAGCCACGCGGGAGGTAGCACAGATACGCAGTATTTT; CDR3aa: CASSHAGGSTDTQYF
abundance: many; d_gene: NA; j_gene: TRBJ1-3; v_gene: TRBV20-1; CDR3nt: TGCAGTGCTATCGGAGCTGGGACTGGAAACACCATATATTTT; CDR3aa: CSAIGAGTGNTIYF
abundance: NA; d_gene: NA; j_gene: TRBJ2-3; v_gene: TRBV29-1; CDR3nt: TGCAGTGCGGGGCCTACTAGCACAGATACGCAGTATTTT; CDR3aa: CSAGPTSTDTQYF
abundance: many; d_gene: NA; j_gene: TRBJ2-1; v_gene: TRBV2; CDR3nt: TGTGCCAGCGGACCCTACAATGAGCAGTTCTTC; CDR3aa: CASGPYNEQFF
abundance: many; d_gene: TRBD1; j_gene: TRBJ2-5; v_gene: TRBV7-6; CDR3nt: TGTGCCAGCAGCTTAGGATCCACGGCAGGGGGAATCGGAGAGACCCAGTACTTC; CDR3aa: CASSLGSTAGGIGETQYF
abundance: NA; d_gene: TRBD1; j_gene: TRBJ2-7; v_gene: TRBV14; CDR3nt: TGTGCCAGCAGCGCCGGGACAGAATTACGTGAGCAGTACTTC; CDR3aa: CASSAGTELREQYF
abundance: many; d_gene: NA; j_gene: TRBJ1-1; v_gene: TRBV20-1; CDR3nt: TGCAGTGCGCCCAGGCAGCCTGAAGCTTTCTTT; CDR3aa: CSAPRQPEAFF
abundance: many; d_gene: NA; j_gene: TRBJ2-7; v_gene: TRBV20-1; CDR3nt: TGCAGTGCTAGGTATACGGCCGAGAGTACCTACGAGCAGTACTTC; CDR3aa: CSARYTAESTYEQYF
abundance: many; d_gene: NA; j_gene: TRBJ1-5; v_gene: TRBV20-1; CDR3nt: TGCAGTGCAACTGGGGGTTGGGACTATCAGCCCCAGCATTTT; CDR3aa: CSATGGWDYQPQHF
abundance: NA; d_gene: NA; j_gene: TRBJ2-7; v_gene: TRBV7-2; CDR3nt: TGTGCCAGCAGCTTCCAGGGGTACGAGCAGTACTTC; CDR3aa: CASSFQGYEQYF
abundance: NA; d_gene: TRBD1; j_gene: TRBJ2-1; v_gene: TRBV12-3/TRBV12-4; CDR3nt: TGTGCCAGCAGTTTAGCGACAGGGGCGCCCGATGAGCAGTTCTTC; CDR3aa: CASSLATGAPDEQFF
abundance: many; d_gene: TRBD2; j_gene: TRBJ2-1; v_gene: TRBV7-2; CDR3nt: TGTGCCAGCAGCTCTTCTAGCGGAACAGTCTACAATGAGCAGTTCTTC; CDR3aa: CASSSSSGTVYNEQFF
abundance: many; d_gene: TRBD1; j_gene: TRBJ2-7; v_gene: TRBV7-9; CDR3nt: TGTGCCAGCCGAAAGGGACAGGGAGGCCTCGAGCAGTACTTC; CDR3aa: CASRKGQGGLEQYF
abundance: many; d_gene: TRBD1; j_gene: TRBJ1-5; v_gene: TRBV11-2; CDR3nt: TGTGCCAGCAGCTCGGACAGGGACCAGCCCCAGCATTTT; CDR3aa: CASSSDRDQPQHF
abundance: few; d_gene: NA; j_gene: TRBJ2-3; v_gene: TRBV11-3; CDR3nt: TGTGCCAGCAGCTTAGGCCTCCTTCCGGGAGCCACTTATACGCAGTATTTT; CDR3aa: CASSLGLLPGATYTQYF
abundance: medium-sized; d_gene: NA; j_gene: TRBJ2-1; v_gene: TRBV2; CDR3nt: TGTGCCAGCATTGGAGCCGGGTGGTTCAGCAATGAGCAGTTCTTC; CDR3aa: CASIGAGWFSNEQFF
abundance: many; d_gene: TRBD2; j_gene: TRBJ2-3; v_gene: TRBV20-1; CDR3nt: TGCAGTGCTAGATCTATTCTCGATAGCGGGAGGGCCCCAGATACGCAGTATTTT; CDR3aa: CSARSILDSGRAPDTQYF
abundance: NA; d_gene: NA; j_gene: TRBJ2-5; v_gene: TRBV29-1; CDR3nt: TGCAGCGTTGAACCGCGGGTGGAGCGGGAGACCCAGTACTTC; CDR3aa: CSVEPRVERETQYF
abundance: NA; d_gene: NA; j_gene: TRBJ1-5; v_gene: TRBV5-4; CDR3nt: TGTGCCAGCAGCACAGGGTCAGATCAGCCCCAGCATTTT; CDR3aa: CASSTGSDQPQHF
abundance: many; d_gene: NA; j_gene: TRBJ2-7; v_gene: TRBV11-2; CDR3nt: TGTGCCAGCAGCCCCGGGGCCCCCTACGAGCAGTACTTC; CDR3aa: CASSPGAPYEQYF
abundance: many; d_gene: TRBD2; j_gene: TRBJ2-7; v_gene: TRBV7-7; CDR3nt: TGTGCTAGCAGCTTAGCGGCTAGCGGCGAGCAGTACTTC; CDR3aa: CASSLAASGEQYF
abundance: many; d_gene: TRBD2; j_gene: TRBJ2-6; v_gene: TRBV5-1; CDR3nt: TGCGCCAGCAGCTTGAAGACTAGCGGGAGGGCCTATGGGGCCAACGTCCTGACTTTC; CDR3aa: CASSLKTSGRAYGANVLTF
abundance: many; d_gene: TRBD2; j_gene: TRBJ2-7; v_gene: TRBV5-1; CDR3nt: TGCGCCAGCAGCTTGGCCGGGCTAGCGGCCCCCTACGAGCAGTACTTC; CDR3aa: CASSLAGLAAPYEQYF
abundance: many; d_gene: NA; j_gene: TRBJ2-3; v_gene: TRBV7-9; CDR3nt: TGTGCCAGCAGCCCGGGCGCCCCAGATACGCAGTATTTT; CDR3aa: CASSPGAPDTQYF
abundance: few; d_gene: NA; j_gene: TRBJ2-5; v_gene: TRBV5-1; CDR3nt: TGCGCCAGCAGCTTGGTTGAGGGTTCGGAGACCCAGTACTTC; CDR3aa: CASSLVEGSETQYF
abundance: NA; d_gene: NA; j_gene: TRBJ2-2; v_gene: TRBV29-1; CDR3nt: TGCAGCGTTGAGGACGGGGAGCTGTTTTTT; CDR3aa: CSVEDGELFF
abundance: many; d_gene: NA; j_gene: TRBJ1-1; v_gene: TRBV3-1; CDR3nt: TGTGCCAGCAGCCAGGAAACAGGTGAAGCTTTCTTT; CDR3aa: CASSQETGEAFF
abundance: NA; d_gene: NA; j_gene: TRBJ2-1; v_gene: TRBV29-1; CDR3nt: TGCAGCGTTGAAAAGCGGCAGGGAGAGAATGAGCAGTTCTTC; CDR3aa: CSVEKRQGENEQFF
abundance: NA; d_gene: TRBD2; j_gene: TRBJ2-5; v_gene: TRBV5-1; CDR3nt: TGCGCCAGCAGCTTTAGCGGGGTGGCCCCTCAAGAGACCCAGTACTTC; CDR3aa: CASSFSGVAPQETQYF
abundance: many; d_gene: TRBD2; j_gene: TRBJ2-3; v_gene: TRBV11-2; CDR3nt: TGTGCCAGCAGCCAGCGGGGGGCCGACACAGATACGCAGTATTTT; CDR3aa: CASSQRGADTDTQYF
abundance: many; d_gene: TRBD2; j_gene: TRBJ2-1; v_gene: TRBV5-4; CDR3nt: TGTGCCAGCAGCTCTCAAGCTAGCGGGAGATTGGATGAGCAGTTCTTC; CDR3aa: CASSSQASGRLDEQFF
abundance: NA; d_gene: NA; j_gene: TRBJ2-7; v_gene: TRBV5-1; CDR3nt: TGCGCCAGCAGCCCGGGATCGGGGCGGGGCGAGCAGTACTTC; CDR3aa: CASSPGSGRGEQYF
abundance: few; d_gene: TRBD1; j_gene: TRBJ2-1; v_gene: TRBV11-1; CDR3nt: TGTGCCAGCAGCTCGGGACAGGGGTACAATGAGCAGTTCTTC; CDR3aa: CASSSGQGYNEQFF
abundance: many; d_gene: NA; j_gene: TRBJ2-1; v_gene: TRBV6-6; CDR3nt: TGTGCCAGCAGTTATTCCTACAATGAGCAGTTCTTC; CDR3aa: CASSYSYNEQFF
abundance: few; d_gene: NA; j_gene: TRBJ2-1; v_gene: TRBV28; CDR3nt: TGTGCCAGCATAGCCGGAACCGAGCAGTTCTTC; CDR3aa: CASIAGTEQFF